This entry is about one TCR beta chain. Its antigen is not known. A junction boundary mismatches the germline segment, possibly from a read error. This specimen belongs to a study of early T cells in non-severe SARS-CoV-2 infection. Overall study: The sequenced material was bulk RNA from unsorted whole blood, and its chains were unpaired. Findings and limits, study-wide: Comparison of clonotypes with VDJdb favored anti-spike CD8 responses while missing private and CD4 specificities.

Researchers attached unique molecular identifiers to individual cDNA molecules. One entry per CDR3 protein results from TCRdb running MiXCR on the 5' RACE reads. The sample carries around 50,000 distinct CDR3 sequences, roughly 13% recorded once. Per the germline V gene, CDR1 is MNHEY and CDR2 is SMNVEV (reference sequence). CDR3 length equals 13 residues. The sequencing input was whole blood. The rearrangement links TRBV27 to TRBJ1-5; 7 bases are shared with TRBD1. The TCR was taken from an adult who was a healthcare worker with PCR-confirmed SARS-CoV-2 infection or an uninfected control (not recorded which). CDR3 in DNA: TGTCCCAGCAGTTGGGGGACAGCCCAGCCCCAGCATTTT. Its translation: CPSSWGTAQPQHF.